This T cell receptor (beta chain) was identified during a study of T cell responses to AZD1222 COVID-19 vaccine. Some clones are missing from TCRdb's copy, which holds only in-frame ones; the method was immunoSEQ multiplex PCR. This sample has about 200,000 clones, with approximately 91% found just once. Trimming took off 0 bases at V and 7 bases at J, with 8 bases between the two ends. This CDR3 has 14 residues. Germline-derived CDR1 and CDR2 are SGHRS and YFSETQ. This receptor was obtained from an adult who received the AZD1222 COVID-19 vaccine. The gene calls are TRBV5-1 and TRBJ1-6, with D uncertain. The sample consisted of peripheral blood, taken 28 days after the second AZD1222 dose. This CDR3 is CASSLGLTNSPLHF. CDR3 nucleotide sequence: TGCGCCAGCAGCTTGGGACTAACCAATTCACCCCTCCACTTT.